This T cell receptor (beta chain) was retrieved from a study of T-cell memory formation after mild COVID-19. Each CDR3 protein gets one entry after TCRdb re-called the 5' RACE reads with MiXCR. The sample shows around 300,000 distinct CDR3 sequences, more than 13% of them seen only once. Germline V gene lookup returns CDR1 LGHNA and CDR2 YSLEER. This CDR3 has 13 residues. Trimming shortened V by 0 bases and J by 6 bases, and 9 bases separated the two germline ends. Concerning this clonotype: Its antigen is unidentified.

Findings of the study overall: Most CD4+ clones that shrank were in CM and EM, while CD8+ ones turned up in EMRA.

The TCR sequence derives from a man younger than 35 who had mild COVID-19 (a few samples of this study predate the infection). Cell type and time point are not known. The chain has TRBV4-3 and TRBJ2-7; D is unresolved. The sequenced material came from PBMCs or a T cell subset sorted from them (not recorded which). For the CDR3, the DNA is TGCGCCAGCAGCCAAGATCGCCTCGGCGAGCAGTACTTC. Translation gives CASSQDRLGEQYF.